This TCR beta chain stems from a study of T cell responses to AZD1222 COVID-19 vaccine. Study-wide results and limits: A mostly white British donor set with more females was recruited, and clonal diversity was possibly underestimated. Two AZD1222 doses significantly raised spike-specific TCR breadth and depth over controls. Close to half of all spike-specific TCRs reportedly target regions of the variants that are unmutated.

The CDR3 loop spans 15 amino acids. Germline CDR1 reads SGHRS; CDR2 reads YFSETQ. Trimming pared 4 bases from V and 0 bases from J, leaving 11 bases between. Produced via immunoSEQ multiplex PCR; TCRdb's table is partial and in-frame only. The profile shows over 100,000 clones, 70% to 90% of them singletons. Worth noting for this clone: Antigen unknown.

The chain uses TRBV5-1 and TRBJ1-3, with unresolved D. The sequence was obtained from an adult in good health. Sample: peripheral blood, taken on day 0 of AZD1222 vaccination. This CDR3 reads CASSQTEVSGNTIYF. CDR3 in DNA: TGCGCCAGCAGCCAGACGGAAGTCTCTGGAAACACCATATATTTT.